The sequence of this T cell receptor (beta chain) was determined in a study of early T cells in non-severe SARS-CoV-2 infection. The CDR3 has 11 amino acids. V lost 2 bases, J lost 10 bases, and 6 bases lay in between. Germline assignment: CDR1 SGHNT and CDR2 YENEEA. TCRdb re-analysed the 5' RACE reads in MiXCR, keeping a single row per CDR3 protein. The sample lists approximately 69,000 distinct CDR3 sequences; 10% to 15% were seen once. This clonotype occurred many times. This clonotype was sampled from an adult who was a healthcare worker with PCR-confirmed SARS-CoV-2 infection or an uninfected control (not recorded which). The sequencing sample was made of whole blood. The rearrangement uses TRBV11-3 and TRBJ2-1; TRBD2 might be the D (5 bases). The CDR3 DNA sequence: TGTGCCAGCAGCTTAACTAGAGAGCAGTTCTTC. Encoded protein: CASSLTREQFF.